The next 5 T cell receptor beta chains were all read from a single sample in a study of shared clonotypes between healthy human individuals. Assay used: immunoSEQ multiplex PCR; TCRdb lists only in-frame clones, some missing. The table includes 1,400,000 or so clones, 98% detected once. The sample consisted of naive CD4+ T cells sorted from blood. Documented subset: CD45RA+ positively selected. These receptors were taken from a man aged 25-40 years in good health.

The chain has TRBV19 and TRBJ2-1; either TRBD1 or TRBD2 may fit D (5 bases each). Germline CDR1 and CDR2: LNHDA and SQIVND (reference sequence). V lost 2 bases and J 3 bases, leaving 11 bases between the germline ends. The CDR3 is 15 amino acids. The DNA of the CDR3 is TGTGCCAGTAGTATATTTGGGGGTATCTACAATGAGCAGTTCTTC. The encoded protein is CASSIFGGIYNEQFF.

The CDR3 DNA is TGTGCCAGTAGTATTTCTCTCACCGGACAGGGGGATAATCAGCCCCAGCATTTT. Its protein product is CASSISLTGQGDNQPQHF. V and J are TRBV19 and TRBJ1-5; 10 nucleotides align to TRBD1. V shed 3 bases and J 4 bases; nucleotides not matched to a gene: 12. The CDR3 is 18 residues long. Germline CDR1 and CDR2: LNHDA and SQIVND (reference sequence). The whole variable domain, remainder taken from reference TRBV19 and TRBJ1-5, is DGGITQSPKYLFRKEGQNVTLSCEQNLNHDAMYWYRQDPGQGLRLIYYSQIVNDFQKGDIAEGYSVSREKKESFPLTVTSAQKNPTAFYLCASSISLTGQGDNQPQHFGDGTRLSIL.

Notes on this clone: Other DNA sequences from this sample encode an identical CDR3 as well. The chain links TRBV20-1 to TRBJ2-4; D gene unclear. Germline CDR1 DFQATT, CDR2 SNEGSKA (reference sequence). The V and J ends lost 7 bases and 0 bases respectively, with 4 bases between them. The length of the CDR3 is 11 residues. CDR3 DNA: TGCAGTGGTCTAGCCAAAAACATTCAGTACTTC. It yields the protein CSGLAKNIQYF.

The J gene is TRBJ2-7, the V gene TRBV6-6; possibly TRBD1 or TRBD2 for D (5 bases each). Germline V gene data show CDR1 as MNHNY and CDR2 as SVGAGI (reference sequence). The CDR3 runs to 12 residues. The germline V and J ends were trimmed by 5 bases and 4 bases, with 9 bases remaining between them. CDR3 DNA: TGTGCCAGCAGTGAGGGACCATACGAGCAGTACTTC. It yields the protein CASSEGPYEQYF.

The chain couples TRBV14 to TRBJ2-7; D gene uncertain. The CDR3 is made up of 14 amino acids. The V end lost 4 bases, the J end lost 3 bases, and 13 bases lay between the germline ends. CDR1 and CDR2 (germline): SGHDN, FVKESK. CDR3 nucleotides: TGTGCCAGCAGCCCCTCCTCCTCCCACTACGAGCAGTACTTC. It encodes CASSPSSSHYEQYF.